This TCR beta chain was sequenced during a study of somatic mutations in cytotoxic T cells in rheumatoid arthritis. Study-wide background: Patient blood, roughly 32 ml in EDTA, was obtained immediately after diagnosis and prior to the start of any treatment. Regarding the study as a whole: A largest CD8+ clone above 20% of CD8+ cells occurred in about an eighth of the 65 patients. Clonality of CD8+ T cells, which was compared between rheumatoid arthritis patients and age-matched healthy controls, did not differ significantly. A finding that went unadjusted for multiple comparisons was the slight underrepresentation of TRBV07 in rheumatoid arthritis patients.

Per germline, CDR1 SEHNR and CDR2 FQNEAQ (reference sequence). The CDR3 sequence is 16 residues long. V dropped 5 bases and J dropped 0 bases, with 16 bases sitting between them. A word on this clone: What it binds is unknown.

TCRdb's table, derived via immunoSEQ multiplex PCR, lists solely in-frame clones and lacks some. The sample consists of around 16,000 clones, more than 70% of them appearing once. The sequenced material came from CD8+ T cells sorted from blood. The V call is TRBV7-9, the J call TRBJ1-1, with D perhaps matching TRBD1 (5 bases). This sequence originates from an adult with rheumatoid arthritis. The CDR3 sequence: CASSRGRPYMNTEAFF. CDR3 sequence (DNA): TGTGCCAGCAGCCGGGGACGGCCCTATATGAACACTGAAGCTTTCTTT.